Following are 16 T cell receptor beta chains from one sample sequenced in a study of cytomegalovirus exposure and HLA in healthy donors. Both 60 Vbeta primers and 13 Jbeta primers went into the PCR. TCRdb's copy holds only in-frame clones and misses some; the assay was immunoSEQ multiplex PCR. The sample records around 94,000 clones, roughly 80% being singletons. Sequenced input: PBMCs. The receptors here all came from a man between 40 and 49 years old in good health and CMV-seronegative.

This chain connects TRBV5-1 to TRBJ1-3; no clear D gene. CDR1 SGHRS and CDR2 YFSETQ come from the germline V gene. The CDR3 consists of 15 residues. The V end was cut by 0 bases, the J end by 0 bases, with 7 bases between. For the CDR3, the DNA is TGCGCCAGCAGCTTGGACAGCCTCTCTGGAAACACCATATATTTT. Protein sequence: CASSLDSLSGNTIYF. The whole variable domain, filled in from reference TRBV5-1 and TRBJ1-3, reads KAGVTQTPRYLIKTRGQQVTLSCSPISGHRSVSWYQQTPGQGLQFLFEYFSETQRNKGNFPGRFSGRQFSNSRSEMNVSTLELGDSALYLCASSLDSLSGNTIYFGEGSWLTVV.

V and J are TRBV5-1 and TRBJ1-6, with no clear D. Germline CDR1 SGHRS, CDR2 YFSETQ. Trimming took off 4 bases at V and 9 bases at J, with 17 bases between the two ends. This CDR3 comprises 15 residues. The CDR3 coding sequence is TGCGCCAGCAGCCTGTCGGGGATTCGATTTTCACCCCTCCACTTT. As protein: CASSLSGIRFSPLHF.

V and J are TRBV7-9 and TRBJ1-6; D not certain. This CDR3 is built from 14 residues. Germline loops: CDR1 SEHNR, CDR2 FQNEAQ (reference sequence). V was pared by 3 bases and J by 9 bases, with 12 bases between. The CDR3: CASSFPGVSSPLHF. DNA for the CDR3: TGTGCCAGCAGCTTCCCAGGTGTTAGTTCACCCCTCCACTTT.

The V and J genes are TRBV11-2 and TRBJ2-3; perhaps TRBD2 as D (7 bases). Trimming removed 6 bases from V and 8 bases from J, with 18 bases in between. In germline, CDR1 is SGHAT, CDR2 FQNNGV. The CDR3 contains 14 residues. The CDR3 region has the DNA TGTGCCAGCAGTCTAGAGGGGGGGTTGGGTACGCAGTATTTT. As protein: CASSLEGGLGTQYF.

The gene calls are TRBV7-3 and TRBJ1-1; D unclear. CDR1 is SGHTA, CDR2 FQGTGA, per germline. V was trimmed by 3 bases and J by 0 bases, leaving 5 bases between them. The CDR3 is 13 residues long. The CDR3 region is CASSFRMNTEAFF. CDR3 nucleotides: TGTGCCAGCAGCTTTAGAATGAACACTGAAGCTTTCTTT.

The rearrangement joins TRBV4-1 to TRBJ2-5, with D possibly being TRBD2 (7 bases). Germline V gene sequence: CDR1 MGHRA, CDR2 YSYEKL. Trimming shortened V by 2 bases and J by 0 bases, and 19 bases separated the two germline ends. The CDR3 length is 18 residues. The CDR3 here is CASSQSYTPGGHQETQYF. The CDR3 coding sequence is TGCGCCAGCAGCCAATCTTACACACCGGGGGGCCACCAAGAGACCCAGTACTTC.

The J gene is TRBJ2-2, the V gene TRBV11-3, with D possibly matching TRBD1 (6 bases). Per germline, CDR1 SGHNT and CDR2 YENEEA. Trimming pared 4 bases from V and 3 bases from J, leaving 15 bases between. This CDR3 comprises 16 residues. CDR3 DNA sequence: TGTGCCAGCAGCTCCGATGGGGACATCTACACCGGGGAGCTGTTTTTT. Protein product: CASSSDGDIYTGELFF. The full variable domain, rest sourced from reference TRBV11-3 and TRBJ2-2, is EAGVVQSPRYKIIEKKQPVAFWCNPISGHNTLYWYLQNLGQGPELLIRYENEEAVDDSQLPKDRFSAERLKGVDSTLKIQPAELGDSAVYLCASSSDGDIYTGELFFGEGSRLTVL.

V and J are TRBV11-2 and TRBJ1-1, with unresolved D. Trimming left V 0 bases short and J 7 bases short, with 24 bases between. CDR1 and CDR2 from the germline V gene are SGHAT and FQNNGV. The CDR3 runs 18 residues. CDR3 sequence reads: CASSLDDGWQVSMDEAFF. Written as DNA, the CDR3 is TGTGCCAGCAGCTTAGATGATGGTTGGCAGGTATCCATGGATGAAGCTTTCTTT.

The chain carries TRBV28 and TRBJ1-1, with D hard to call. The CDR3 contains 14 residues. Looked up from germline, CDR1 is MDHEN and CDR2 is SYDVKM. V lost 4 bases, J lost 0 bases, and 9 bases lay in between. CDR3 bases: TGTGCCAGCAGTTCCATAACAGTGAACACTGAAGCTTTCTTT. Its translation is CASSSITVNTEAFF.

This chain connects TRBV6-5 to TRBJ2-3; the match to TRBD1 covers 9 bases. V gave up 5 bases and J gave up 1 base; unmatched junction bases: 1. The CDR3 is 14 amino acids. The V gene's germline CDR1 is MNHEY and CDR2 SVGAGI. The CDR3 DNA reads TGTGCCAGCAGTCGGGACAGGGGCACAGATACGCAGTATTTT. Translating it yields CASSRDRGTDTQYF.

The chain links TRBV9 to TRBJ2-1; 9 bases fit TRBD1. The CDR3 sequence is 17 residues long. The ends lost 3 bases at V and 2 bases at J; junction bases unmatched: 9. Germline lookup yields CDR1 SGDLS and CDR2 YYNGEE. CDR3 coding DNA: TGTGCCAGCAGCGCCCACCCCGGGACAGGGACCTACAATGAGCAGTTCTTC. Translated: CASSAHPGTGTYNEQFF.

The chain has TRBV12-5 and TRBJ2-7; 8 nucleotides agree with TRBD1. The V gene's germline CDR1 is LGHNT and CDR2 FRNRAP. The V segment lost 4 bases and the J segment 5 bases; nucleotides outside the gene matches: 10. This CDR3 has 15 residues. The CDR3 reads CASGYYRGAPDEQYF. DNA of the CDR3: TGTGCTAGTGGTTACTACAGGGGGGCGCCTGACGAGCAGTACTTC.

The V gene is TRBV7-8, the J gene TRBJ2-4, with TRBD1 as a possible D gene (7 bases). Between the trimmed V and J ends, which lost 1 base and 7 bases, there was a span of 17 bases. The germline V gene has CDR1 SGHVS and CDR2 FQNEAQ. This CDR3 is built from 16 residues. CDR3 coding DNA: TGTGCCAGCAGCTTAGGCGGGACAGAGGCGGCCAACATTCAGTACTTC. Its protein product is CASSLGGTEAANIQYF.

The rearrangement links TRBV6-5 to TRBJ1-3; TRBD1 matches at 7 bases. Trimming cost V 6 bases and J 4 bases; bases outside gene matches: 6. CDR3 size: 14 residues. The germline gives CDR1 MNHEY, CDR2 SVGAGI. CDR3 amino acids: CASREPTGGNTIYF. The CDR3 DNA reads as TGTGCCAGCAGAGAGCCGACAGGGGGAAACACCATATATTTT.

The chain recombines TRBV2 with TRBJ2-1; tentatively, D is TRBD2 (5 bases). Germline CDR1 reads SNHLY; CDR2 reads FYNNEI. V dropped 6 bases and J dropped 4 bases, with 22 bases sitting between them. The CDR3 is 17 amino acids. The CDR3 region has the DNA TGTGCCAGCAGAGACTTTACTAGTGCCCCTATTTACAATGAGCAGTTCTTC. This translates into CASRDFTSAPIYNEQFF.

This clone was counted between two and nine times. The chain joins TRBV5-4 to TRBJ2-1; D is undetermined. The CDR3 is made up of 16 amino acids. Germline V gene data show CDR1 as SGHNT and CDR2 as YYREEE (reference sequence). V was pared by 4 bases and J by 5 bases, with 19 bases between. The CDR3: CASSPNGFFLDNEQFF. As DNA, the CDR3 is TGTGCCAGCAGCCCCAACGGGTTTTTTCTAGACAATGAGCAGTTCTTC.